These 8 T cell receptor beta chains were sequenced from one sample in a study of T-cell memory formation after mild COVID-19. Each CDR3 protein gets one entry after TCRdb re-called the 5' RACE reads with MiXCR. The sample lists 550,000 to 700,000 distinct CDR3 sequences; approximately 18% were seen once. Sequencing was done on a sample of PBMCs or a T cell subset sorted from them (not recorded which). These TCRs come from an adult woman who had mild COVID-19 (a few samples of this study predate the infection). Cell type and time point are not known.

The J gene is TRBJ2-7, the V gene TRBV5-6; 9 bases line up with TRBD1. CDR1 SGHDT and CDR2 YYEEEE come from the germline V gene. The CDR3 spans 15 residues. V trimming: 4 bases; J trimming: 2 bases; junction bases outside the gene matches: 7. The chain's CDR3 is CASSPGTGIPYEQYF. CDR3 bases: TGTGCCAGCAGCCCCGGGACAGGGATCCCCTACGAGCAGTACTTC. Full variable domain (rest looked up from reference TRBV5-6 and TRBJ2-7): DAGVTQSPTHLIKTRGQQVTLRCSPKSGHDTVSWYQQALGQGPQFIFQYYEEEERQRGNFPDRFSGHQFPNYSSELNVNALLLGDSALYLCASSPGTGIPYEQYFGPGTRLTVT.

The chain carries TRBV19 and TRBJ2-7, with 8 bases lining up with TRBD1. Germline V gene sequence: CDR1 LNHDA, CDR2 SQIVND (reference sequence). The length of the CDR3 is 14 residues. Trimming removed 6 bases from V and 2 bases from J; junction bases left unmatched: 6. The CDR3 nucleotides are TGTGCCAGTAGATGGACAGGGATGGCCTACGAGCAGTACTTC. As protein: CASRWTGMAYEQYF.

This clonotype was found many times. V is TRBV7-7 and J is TRBJ2-3; possible D gene TRBD2, 5 bases. The CDR3 is made up of 13 amino acids. V shed 6 bases and J shed 4 bases, with 11 bases lying between them. Germline V lookup: CDR1 SSHAT, CDR2 FNYEAQ (reference sequence). This CDR3 reads CASSSLGPDTQYF. The CDR3 coding sequence is TGTGCCAGCAGTTCACTAGGCCCAGATACGCAGTATTTT.

Points on this clonotype: The junction shows a germline mismatch at one end, possibly a read error. The chain carries TRBV7-7 and TRBJ2-7, with TRBD1 matching 8 bases. The CDR3 contains 15 residues. CDR1 is SSHAT and CDR2 is FNYEAQ in the germline V gene (reference sequence). Here the CDR3 DNA reads TGTGCTAGCAGCTTAGGCAGGGGGCCGTTTTACGAGCAGTACTTC. Encoded protein: CASSLGRGPFYEQYF.

The chain employs TRBV5-1 and TRBJ2-7; TRBD1 matches at 10 bases. The CDR3 has 15 amino acids. Trimming removed 0 bases from V and 9 bases from J; junction bases left unmatched: 9. The germline gives CDR1 SGHRS, CDR2 YFSETQ. For the CDR3, the DNA is TGCGCCAGCAGCTTGGGGGACAGGGGACCCTCGGGGCAGTACTTC. This translates into CASSLGDRGPSGQYF.

This sequence joins TRBV4-1 and TRBJ1-5, with a possible D match to TRBD1 (5 bases). Germline CDR1 reads MGHRA; CDR2 reads YSYEKL. CDR3 length equals 16 residues. V was trimmed by 6 bases and J by 0 bases, leaving 15 bases between them. CDR3 region: CASRDLGHASNQPQHF. The CDR3 nucleotides are TGCGCCAGCAGAGACTTAGGACATGCTAGCAATCAGCCCCAGCATTTT.

The V and J genes are TRBV5-5 and TRBJ1-1; the match to TRBD1 covers 7 bases. The CDR3 is 17 amino acids. Germline assignment: CDR1 SGHKS and CDR2 YYEKEE (reference sequence). V shed 4 bases and J 0 bases; nucleotides not matched to a gene: 12. The CDR3 spells CASSGARTGGMNTEAFF. The CDR3 DNA follows: TGTGCCAGCAGCGGCGCCCGGACAGGCGGAATGAACACTGAAGCTTTCTTT.

The J gene is TRBJ1-5, the V gene TRBV12-3 or TRBV12-4, with D maybe TRBD1 (6 bases). The CDR3 extends over 14 amino acids. The ends were cut back, 3 bases at V and 4 bases at J, with 10 bases in the middle. CDR3 sequence: CASSFDRKNQPQHF. The DNA of the CDR3 is TGTGCCAGCAGTTTCGACAGGAAGAATCAGCCCCAGCATTTT.